The clone carrying this T cell receptor beta chain was seen more than once but under ten times. Its specificity is unknown. TCRdb recomputed calls from the reads with MiXCR, one row per CDR3 protein. The sample holds 510,000 or so distinct CDR3 sequences, approximately 25% seen once. The V gene end was trimmed by 2 bases and the J gene end by 7 bases; junction bases not matched to a gene: 5. This CDR3 comprises 15 residues. The germline V gene encodes CDR1 MNHEY and CDR2 SMNVEV (reference sequence). The data were taken from a study of T cell repertoires in cytomegalovirus infection. At the level of the study: Through public TCR beta signatures, both CMV infection and matching HLA type were indicated. Notes on the study in general: Within the response measured ex vivo, HLA-C-restricted CMV-specific TCR beta clonotypes were dominant. Cumulative public TCR beta family frequency identified carriers of CMV plus the relevant HLA.

The receptor was isolated from a human donor in good health (CMV status not recorded). Some clones in this sample may be carry-over from other donors' samples. The V gene is TRBV27, the J gene TRBJ2-2; TRBD2 matches 9 bases. The material sequenced was PBMCs. The CDR3 nucleotides read TGTGCCAGCAGTTTAGGGACTAGCTTGATCGGGGAGCTGTTTTTT. Its translation: CASSLGTSLIGELFF.